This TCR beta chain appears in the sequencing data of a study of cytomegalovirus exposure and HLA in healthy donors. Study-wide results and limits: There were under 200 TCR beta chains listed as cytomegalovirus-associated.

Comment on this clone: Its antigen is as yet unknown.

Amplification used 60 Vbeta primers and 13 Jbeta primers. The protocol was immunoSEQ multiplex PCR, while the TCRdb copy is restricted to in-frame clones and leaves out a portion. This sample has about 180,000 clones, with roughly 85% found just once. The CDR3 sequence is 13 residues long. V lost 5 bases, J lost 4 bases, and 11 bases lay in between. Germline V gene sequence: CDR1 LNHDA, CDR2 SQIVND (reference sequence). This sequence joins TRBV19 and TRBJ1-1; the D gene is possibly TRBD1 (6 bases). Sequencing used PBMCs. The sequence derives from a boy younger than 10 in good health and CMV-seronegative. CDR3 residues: CASSPDSTTEAFF. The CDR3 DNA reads TGTGCCAGTAGTCCGGACAGTACCACTGAAGCTTTCTTT. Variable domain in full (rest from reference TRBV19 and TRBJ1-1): DGGITQSPKYLFRKEGQNVTLSCEQNLNHDAMYWYRQDPGQGLRLIYYSQIVNDFQKGDIAEGYSVSREKKESFPLTVTSAQKNPTAFYLCASSPDSTTEAFFGQGTRLTVV.